Sequencing of this T cell receptor beta chain was carried out in a study of control samples from healthy donors and cancer patients. Per germline, CDR1 MNHNS and CDR2 SASEGT. The CDR3 runs 13 residues. Trimming pared 0 bases from V and 9 bases from J, leaving 9 bases between. Produced via immunoSEQ multiplex PCR; TCRdb's table is partial and in-frame only. The sample consists of 90,000 to 100,000 clones, about 80% of them appearing once. Sequenced input: blood. This sequence originates from a woman under 40 in good health. The chain has TRBV6-1 and TRBJ1-5; a possible D gene is TRBD1 (6 bases). As DNA, the CDR3 is TGTGCCAGCAGTGAAGCAAGAGGGGGGCCCCAGCATTTT. This gives the protein CASSEARGGPQHF.